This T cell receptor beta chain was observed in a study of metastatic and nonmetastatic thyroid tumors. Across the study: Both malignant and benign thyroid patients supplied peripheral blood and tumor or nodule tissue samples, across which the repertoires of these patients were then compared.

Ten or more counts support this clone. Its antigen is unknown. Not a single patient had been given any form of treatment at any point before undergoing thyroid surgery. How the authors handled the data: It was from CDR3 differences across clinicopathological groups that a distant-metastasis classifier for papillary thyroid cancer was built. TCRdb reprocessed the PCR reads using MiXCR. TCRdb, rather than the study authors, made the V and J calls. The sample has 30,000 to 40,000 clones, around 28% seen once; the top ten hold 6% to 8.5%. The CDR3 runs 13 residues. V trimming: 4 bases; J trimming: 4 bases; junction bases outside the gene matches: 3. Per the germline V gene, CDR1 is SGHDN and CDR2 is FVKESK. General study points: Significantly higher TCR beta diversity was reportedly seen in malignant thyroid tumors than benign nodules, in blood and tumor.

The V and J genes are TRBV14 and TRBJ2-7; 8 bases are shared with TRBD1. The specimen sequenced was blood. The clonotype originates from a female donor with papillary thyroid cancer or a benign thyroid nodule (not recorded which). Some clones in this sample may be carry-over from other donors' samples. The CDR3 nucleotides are TGTGCCAGCAGCCTAGGGACAGGTTACGAGCAGTACTTC. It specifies CASSLGTGYEQYF.